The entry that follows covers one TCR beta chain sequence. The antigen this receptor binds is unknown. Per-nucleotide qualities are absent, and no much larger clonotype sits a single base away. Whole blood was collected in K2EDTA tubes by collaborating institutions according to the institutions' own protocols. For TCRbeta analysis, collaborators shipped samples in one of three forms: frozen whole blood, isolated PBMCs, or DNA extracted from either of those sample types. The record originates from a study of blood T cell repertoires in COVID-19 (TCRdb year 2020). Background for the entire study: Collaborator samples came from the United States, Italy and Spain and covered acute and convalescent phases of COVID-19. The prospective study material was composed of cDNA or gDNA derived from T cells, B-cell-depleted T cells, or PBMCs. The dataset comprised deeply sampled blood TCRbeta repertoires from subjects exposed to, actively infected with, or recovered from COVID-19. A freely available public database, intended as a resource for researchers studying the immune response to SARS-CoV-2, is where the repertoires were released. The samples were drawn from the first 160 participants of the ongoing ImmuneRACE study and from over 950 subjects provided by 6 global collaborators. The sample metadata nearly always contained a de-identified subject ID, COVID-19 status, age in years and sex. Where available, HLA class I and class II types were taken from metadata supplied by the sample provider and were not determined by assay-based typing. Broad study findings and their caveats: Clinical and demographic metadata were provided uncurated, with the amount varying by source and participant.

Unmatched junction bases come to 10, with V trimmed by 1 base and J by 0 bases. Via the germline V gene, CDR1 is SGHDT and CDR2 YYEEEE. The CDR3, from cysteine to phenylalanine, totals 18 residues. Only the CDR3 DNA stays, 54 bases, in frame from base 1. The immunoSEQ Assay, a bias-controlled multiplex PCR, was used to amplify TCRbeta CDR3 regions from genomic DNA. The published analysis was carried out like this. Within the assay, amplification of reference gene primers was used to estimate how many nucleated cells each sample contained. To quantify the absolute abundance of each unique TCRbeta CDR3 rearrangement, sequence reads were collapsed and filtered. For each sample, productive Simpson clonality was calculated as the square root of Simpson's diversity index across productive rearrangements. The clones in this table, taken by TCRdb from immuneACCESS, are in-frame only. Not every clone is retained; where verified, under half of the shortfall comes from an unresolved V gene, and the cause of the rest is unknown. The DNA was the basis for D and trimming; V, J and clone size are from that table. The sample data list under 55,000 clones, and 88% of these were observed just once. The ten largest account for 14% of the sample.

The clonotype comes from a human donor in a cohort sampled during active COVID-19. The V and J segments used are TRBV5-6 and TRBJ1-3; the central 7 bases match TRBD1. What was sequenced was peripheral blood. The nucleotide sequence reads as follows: TGTGCCAGCAGCTTGTTGGGGACAGTCCTTTTCTCTGGAAACACCATATATTTT. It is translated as CASSLLGTVLFSGNTIYF.